This entry concerns a single T cell receptor (beta chain). Antigen: not known. These data are taken from a study of response to subunit inactivated influenza vaccine. Overall study results and limits: Only a handful of new T cells, the authors suggested, are recruited with each seasonal influenza vaccination.

Per germline, CDR1 LNHDA and CDR2 SQIVND (reference sequence). The CDR3 is made up of 15 amino acids. The V and J ends lost 3 bases and 3 bases, in that order; junction bases with no gene match: 5. TCRdb re-derived calls from the RT-PCR reads in MiXCR, one entry per CDR3 protein. Among hundreds of thousands of distinct CDR3 sequences listed, around 11% were seen once. The same data also went into a second study, on T cells expressing NK-cell markers. From that second work: For TCR beta, cDNA was produced by 5'RACE template switching with UMIs. Serological testing identified most of the eight sequenced donors as HCMV-seropositive and one as seronegative. HCMV specificity of expanded NKG2C+ T cell clones remained unclear.

This receptor was obtained from a man aged 45-60 years who received an inactivated influenza vaccine. Specimen: PBMCs from blood, collected on the day of vaccination. The chain uses TRBV19 and TRBJ2-1; TRBD2 agrees at 7 bases. CDR3 protein: CASSIGREIYNEQFF. CDR3 nucleotides: TGTGCCAGTAGTATTGGGCGGGAGATCTACAATGAGCAGTTCTTC.